Many counts were recorded for the clone carrying this T cell receptor beta chain. Its antigen is unidentified. Constant-region reverse primers amplified full-length variable regions, followed by semi-nested Nested Universal Primer A PCR. TCRdb ran MiXCR on the 5' RACE reads and lists one entry per CDR3 protein. The data contain roughly 60,000 distinct CDR3 sequences, roughly 28% of them singletons. V was shortened by 0 bases and J by 6 bases, with 7 bases between the two germline ends. The germline V gene has CDR1 SGHRS and CDR2 YFSETQ. This CDR3 has 13 residues. The sorted Tregs were CD4+CD25+CD127-/low cells. Broader study findings: The larger cohort examined one V-J beta rearrangement, not whole repertoires. Tumor Tregs overlapped most with tumor, then blood, naive CD4+ cells. Tumor memory CD4+ T cell TCR gene usage clustered with blood and lymph node memory CD4+ cells and lymph node naive CD4+ cells.

The sequenced material came from tumor-infiltrating Tregs sorted from the breast tumor. This chain links TRBV5-1 with TRBJ2-1; D is unclear. This sequence originates from a female donor with breast cancer. CDR3 sequence reads: CASSLGYRNEQFF. The CDR3 DNA follows: TGCGCCAGCAGCTTGGGGTACCGCAATGAGCAGTTCTTC.